This TCR beta chain emerged from a study of T-cell memory formation after mild COVID-19. The wider study: Each donor largely had its own TCR clusters. Study-wide results and limits: A second wave of clones peaked on day 37, and their SARS-CoV-2 specificity went unconfirmed. For contracting clones, CD4+ ones sat mainly in CM and EM, CD8+ in EMRA.

As regards this clonotype: Antigen specificity is unknown.

The V gene lost 7 bases and the J gene lost 5 bases, with 15 bases spanning the gap. CDR3 length equals 12 residues. Germline CDR1 and CDR2: DFQATT and SNEGSKA (reference sequence). MiXCR was run by TCRdb on the 5' RACE reads, yielding one entry per CDR3 protein. The data show about 560,000 distinct CDR3 sequences, less than 25% seen once. The clonotype comes from an adult woman who had mild COVID-19 (a few samples of this study predate the infection). Cell type and time point are not known. The V and J genes are TRBV20-1 and TRBJ2-7; D could derive from TRBD1 or TRBD2 (7 bases each). Sequencing was performed on PBMCs or a T cell subset sorted from them (not recorded which). CDR3 amino acids: CSVSRGGHEQYF. CDR3 nucleotide sequence: TGCAGTGTGTCCAGGGGGGGGCACGAGCAGTACTTC.